Listed here are 17 T cell receptor beta chains from one sample, sequenced in a study of blood T cells in healthy people across ages. The use of a sample-barcoded 5' primer and a J-beta primer mix characterized a second PCR of 7 to 11 cycles. TCRdb fed the 5' RACE reads into MiXCR, producing one record per CDR3 protein. The sample has around 600,000 distinct CDR3 sequences, 47% seen once. The sample taken for sequencing was blood. Every receptor here comes from an elderly man in good health.

The chain carries TRBV20-1 and TRBJ1-6, with a tentative D call TRBD1 (5 bases). The CDR3 runs to 14 residues. Trimming took off 6 bases at V and 2 bases at J, with 11 bases between the two ends. CDR1 is DFQATT and CDR2 is SNEGSKA in the germline V gene (reference sequence). The CDR3 DNA reads as TGCAGTGCACTCTCGGGGGCCTATAATTCACCCCTCCACTTT. It is translated as CSALSGAYNSPLHF.

This chain links TRBV20-1 with TRBJ1-1, with a tentative D call TRBD1 (6 bases). This CDR3 comprises 15 residues. V lost 6 bases, J lost 4 bases, and 21 bases lay in between. Per the germline V gene, CDR1 is DFQATT and CDR2 is SNEGSKA (reference sequence). In DNA form, the CDR3 reads TGCAGTGCGTTAGACAGGCGGGGAGGGCCCACTGAAGCTTTCTTT. It translates to CSALDRRGGPTEAFF.

V gene TRBV6-5 combines with J gene TRBJ1-2; 7 bases line up with TRBD1. The CDR3 sequence is 15 residues long. CDR1 is MNHEY, CDR2 SVGAGI, per germline. V shed 6 bases and J 1 base; nucleotides not matched to a gene: 8. CDR3 in DNA: TGTGCCAGCAGCCATAAGGGACAGATTAACTATGGCTACACCTTC. It is translated as CASSHKGQINYGYTF.

This chain joins TRBV28 and TRBJ2-7; D unclear. The V end lost 8 bases, the J end lost 0 bases, and 14 bases lay between the germline ends. This CDR3 comprises 14 residues. The germline V gene encodes CDR1 MDHEN and CDR2 SYDVKM. The CDR3 sequence is CASEGTASSYEQYF. The CDR3 DNA sequence: TGTGCCAGCGAAGGCACCGCGAGCTCCTACGAGCAGTACTTC.

The J gene is TRBJ1-2, the V gene TRBV9; a weak D match, TRBD1 (6 bases). The CDR3 is made up of 15 amino acids. Trimming stripped 2 bases from V and 6 bases from J, with 17 bases between. Germline V gene data show CDR1 as SGDLS and CDR2 as YYNGEE. The CDR3 region is CASSVPGHVSDGYTF. The DNA of the CDR3 is TGTGCCAGCAGCGTTCCGGGACATGTCTCCGATGGCTACACCTTC.

This rearrangement joins TRBV4-1 to TRBJ2-2, with TRBD1 matching over 10 bases. Looked up from germline, CDR1 is MGHRA and CDR2 is YSYEKL. This CDR3 region has 16 residues. V shed 4 bases and J 5 bases; nucleotides not matched to a gene: 7. The CDR3 loop is CASSRNMGQGTGELFF. The CDR3 coding sequence is TGCGCCAGCAGCCGGAATATGGGACAGGGGACCGGGGAGCTGTTTTTT.

This chain joins TRBV3-1 and TRBJ2-7; the D gene is possibly TRBD1 (5 bases). V was clipped by 0 bases and J by 6 bases, with 9 bases between them. CDR3 length: 13 amino acids. Germline CDR1 is LGHDT and CDR2 is YNNKEL (reference sequence). The CDR3 loop is CASSQDRVSEQYF. Written as DNA, the CDR3 is TGTGCCAGCAGCCAAGACAGGGTATCCGAGCAGTACTTC.

The chain links TRBV7-2 to TRBJ1-2; no clear D. This CDR3 comprises 14 residues. V lost 1 base and J 2 bases, leaving 8 bases between the germline ends. The germline V gene encodes CDR1 SGHTA and CDR2 FQGNSA. DNA for the CDR3: TGTGCCAGCAGCTTAGTAGAGACCAACTATGGCTACACCTTC. It codes for CASSLVETNYGYTF.

In this sample, this clonotype turned up many times. This chain uses TRBV7-9 with TRBJ2-1; D call uncertain. V was cut by 1 base and J by 10 bases, with 5 bases left in between. This CDR3 has 11 residues. CDR1 is SEHNR, CDR2 FQNEAQ, per germline (reference sequence). As DNA, the CDR3 is TGTGCCAGCAGCTTAGTTTCCGAGCAGTTCTTC. The encoded protein is CASSLVSEQFF. Full variable domain (remainder filled in from reference TRBV7-9 and TRBJ2-1): DTGVSQNPRHKITKRGQNVTFRCDPISEHNRLYWYRQTLGQGPEFLTYFQNEAQLEKSRLLSDRFSAERPKGSFSTLEIQRTEQGDSAMYLCASSLVSEQFFGPGTRLTVL.

The CDR3 DNA follows: TGCAGTGCTAAGGCAACCGGGACAGCGGATAGCAATCAGCCCCAGCATTTT. The encoded protein is CSAKATGTADSNQPQHF. J is TRBJ1-5 and V is TRBV20-1; TRBD1 aligns across 7 bases. CDR1 and CDR2 (germline): DFQATT, SNEGSKA (reference sequence). The length of the CDR3 is 17 residues. The ends lost 4 bases at V and 0 bases at J; junction bases unmatched: 12.

The chain recombines TRBV7-2 with TRBJ2-5; 13 nucleotides align to TRBD2. Germline V gene lookup returns CDR1 SGHTA and CDR2 FQGNSA. The CDR3 runs 16 residues. Germline trimming cut 5 bases from V and 3 bases from J; bases unmatched to any gene: 6. Here the CDR3 reads CASSPGTSGVEETQYF. The DNA for the CDR3 is TGTGCCAGCAGCCCTGGGACTAGCGGGGTCGAAGAGACCCAGTACTTC. Combining the CDR3 with reference TRBV7-2 and TRBJ2-5 gives the whole variable domain GAGVSQSPSNKVTEKGKDVELRCDPISGHTALYWYRQSLGQGLEFLIYFQGNSAPDKSGLPSDRFSAERTGGSVSTLTIQRTQQEDSAVYLCASSPGTSGVEETQYFGPGTRLLVL.

This clonotype was seen a few times. The genes are TRBV6-5 and TRBJ2-2; D might be TRBD2 (6 bases). The CDR3 extends over 14 amino acids. Germline CDR1 reads MNHEY; CDR2 reads SVGAGI. V was trimmed by 6 bases and J by 5 bases, leaving 13 bases between them. This CDR3 is CASRQPGRTGELFF. CDR3 sequence (DNA): TGTGCCAGCAGACAGCCAGGGAGGACCGGGGAGCTGTTTTTT.

Concerning this clonotype itself: At one end, the junction sequence differs from germline, possibly due to a read error. The chain is built from TRBV5-1 and TRBJ2-1, with unresolved D. Germline V lookup: CDR1 SGHRS, CDR2 YFSETQ. This CDR3 has 13 amino acids. The CDR3 loop is CASSSSSSNEQFF. The CDR3 nucleotides read TGTGCCAGCAGCTCCTCTAGTTCCAATGAGCAGTTCTTC.

The chain joins TRBV20-1 to TRBJ2-5, with D perhaps TRBD1 or TRBD2 (5 bases each). The J call is uncertain, as TRBJ2-7 better fits the DNA end. Germline V gives CDR1 DFQATT, CDR2 SNEGSKA (reference sequence). The CDR3 has 14 amino acids. CDR3 in DNA: TGCAGTGCTAGAAGGGACGAGACCGGGTACGAGCAGTACTTC. Translation gives CSARRDETGYEQYF.

This clonotype was recorded a few times. The chain uses TRBV5-1 and TRBJ2-3; TRBD1 is a possible D gene (5 bases). This CDR3 has 14 residues. V was pared by 3 bases and J by 2 bases, with 10 bases between. From germline, CDR1 is SGHRS and CDR2 YFSETQ. CDR3 protein: CASSSPGNTDTQYF. The CDR3 coding sequence is TGCGCCAGCAGCTCCCCAGGGAACACAGATACGCAGTATTTT.

J is TRBJ2-3 and V is TRBV20-1, with 8 bases lining up with TRBD1. J lost 0 bases, V lost 5 bases, and 4 bases had no gene match. The CDR3 is 14 residues long. Germline CDR1 and CDR2: DFQATT and SNEGSKA (reference sequence). CDR3 sequence: CSAPGQGSTDTQYF. The CDR3 region has the DNA TGCAGTGCTCCCGGACAGGGCAGCACAGATACGCAGTATTTT.

In its sample, this clonotype was seen a few times. The V call is TRBV5-1, the J call TRBJ1-2; TRBD1 agrees at 7 bases. Germline CDR1 is SGHRS and CDR2 is YFSETQ. This CDR3 spans 16 amino acids. With 4 bases clipped from V and 4 bases from J, the junction kept 13 bases outside the gene matches. Written as DNA, the CDR3 is TGCGCCAGCAGCGCAGCAAACTTACAGGGGAGCTATGGCTACACCTTC. The encoded protein is CASSAANLQGSYGYTF. Full variable domain (missing parts from reference TRBV5-1 and TRBJ1-2): KAGVTQTPRYLIKTRGQQVTLSCSPISGHRSVSWYQQTPGQGLQFLFEYFSETQRNKGNFPGRFSGRQFSNSRSEMNVSTLELGDSALYLCASSAANLQGSYGYTFGSGTRLTVV.